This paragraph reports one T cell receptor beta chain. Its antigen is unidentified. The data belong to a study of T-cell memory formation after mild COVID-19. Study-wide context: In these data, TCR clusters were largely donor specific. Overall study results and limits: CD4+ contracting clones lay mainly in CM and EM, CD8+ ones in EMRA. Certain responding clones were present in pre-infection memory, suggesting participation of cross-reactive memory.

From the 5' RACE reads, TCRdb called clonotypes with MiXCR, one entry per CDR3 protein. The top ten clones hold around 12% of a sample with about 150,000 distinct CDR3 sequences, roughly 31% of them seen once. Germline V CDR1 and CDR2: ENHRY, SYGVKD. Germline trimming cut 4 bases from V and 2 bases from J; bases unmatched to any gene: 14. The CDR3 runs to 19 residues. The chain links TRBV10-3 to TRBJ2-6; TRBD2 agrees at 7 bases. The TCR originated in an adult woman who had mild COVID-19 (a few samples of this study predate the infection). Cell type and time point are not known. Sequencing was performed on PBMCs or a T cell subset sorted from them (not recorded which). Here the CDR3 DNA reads TGTGCCATCAGTGGGGGCGGGACTACCCTCGTCCCTGGGGCCAACGTCCTGACTTTC. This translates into CAISGGGTTLVPGANVLTF.